The TCR beta chain described here comes from a study of control samples from healthy donors and cancer patients. The assay was immunoSEQ multiplex PCR, and TCRdb's table has in-frame clones only and misses some. The sample gives over 80,000 clones, roughly 83% of which show up once; 10% is in the top ten. The CDR3 spans 14 residues. The V gene end was trimmed by 1 base and the J gene end by 4 bases; junction bases not matched to a gene: 4. The germline CDR1 and CDR2 sequences are GTSNPN and SVGIG (reference sequence). The origin of this receptor is a woman aged 25-40 years in good health. Sequencing used blood. The genes are TRBV30 and TRBJ1-5; 7 bases map to TRBD1. This CDR3 is CAWSAHRGNQPQHF. The CDR3 region has the DNA TGTGCCTGGAGTGCCCACAGGGGAAATCAGCCCCAGCATTTT.